The rows below give T cell receptor beta chains drawn from one sample of a study of T cells after yellow fever vaccination. A single record per CDR3 protein comes from TCRdb applying MiXCR to the 5' RACE reads. The repertoire holds 4,500 to 6,500 distinct CDR3 sequences, with roughly 6% as singletons. The sequencing here drew on PBMCs, either bulk or a sorted T-cell subset (CD4+, CD8+, memory, or dextramer-sorted; not recorded which), taken more than 13 days after the first yellow fever vaccination. These receptors came from a man aged 18 to 30 who received the YFV17D yellow fever vaccine. CDR3s include the opening cysteine and the closing phenylalanine or tryptophan. A D gene is named only where the DNA matches it firmly. Only part of the rows carry a size: once, few, many, or a class if the clone is expanded.

D,J,size,V,DNA,CDR3
-,TRBJ1-1,many,TRBV13,TGTGCCAGCAGCTTAGGGGTGGTTTACACTGAAGCTTTCTTT,CASSLGVVYTEAFF
TRBD2,TRBJ2-1,many,TRBV27,TGTGCCAGCAGTTGGGGGGGAAATGAGCAGTTCTTC,CASSWGGNEQFF
TRBD1,TRBJ1-5,many,TRBV10-3,TGTGCCAACGGACAGGCCACAAATCAGCCCCAGCATTTT,CANGQATNQPQHF
-,TRBJ2-2,-,TRBV12-3/TRBV12-4,TGTGCCAGGACCAACATTCGGAACATCAACACCGGGGAGCTGTTTTTT,CARTNIRNINTGELFF
TRBD1,TRBJ1-6,many,TRBV3-1,TGTGCCAGCAGCCAAGAGGGGACAGGGAAATCACCCCTCCACTTT,CASSQEGTGKSPLHF
TRBD1,TRBJ2-3,many,TRBV18,TGTGCCAGCTCACCACTGTCCAGGGGGCATACCACAGATACGCAGTATTTT,CASSPLSRGHTTDTQYF
-,TRBJ2-1,many,TRBV10-3,TGTGCCATCAGGGACAGGGCCGGGACTACAAGCAATGAGCAGTTCTTC,CAIRDRAGTTSNEQFF
TRBD1,TRBJ2-1,many,TRBV5-1,TGCGCCAGCAGCCTCCGGGACAGGGACAATGAGCAGTTCTTC,CASSLRDRDNEQFF
TRBD2,TRBJ2-3,many,TRBV4-3,TGCGCCAGCAGCCAGGGTAGCGGGGGGGACTATACGCAGTATTTT,CASSQGSGGDYTQYF
TRBD1,TRBJ2-3,many,TRBV10-2,TGCGCCATCGACAGGGAAGATACGCAGTATTTT,CAIDREDTQYF
-,TRBJ2-1,-,TRBV5-3,TGTGCCAGGAGCCCCGCGGGACAGCACAATGAGCAGTTCTTC,CARSPAGQHNEQFF
-,TRBJ2-3,many,TRBV5-1,TGCGCCAGCAGCTACGGACAGCGCACAGATACGCAGTATTTT,CASSYGQRTDTQYF
-,TRBJ2-7,-,TRBV5-6,TGTGCCAGCAGCTTTGGGGTCCTCTGCGAGCAGTACTTC,CASSFGVLCEQYF
-,TRBJ1-1,many,TRBV6-2/TRBV6-3,TGTGCCAGCAGAACCCCAGATAGCCGGAACACTGAAGCTTTCTTT,CASRTPDSRNTEAFF